The 10 T cell receptor beta chains reported below all come from one sample, sequenced in a study of shared clonotypes between healthy human individuals. CD45RO-negative cells were positively selected for CCR7, leaving out terminally differentiated effector memory CD45RA+ cells. Measured with immunoSEQ multiplex PCR; TCRdb has only the in-frame clones, and not every one. The sample yields roughly 1,800,000 clones, approximately 95% seen once. Sequenced material: naive CD8+ T cells sorted from blood. The origin of the receptors is a man aged 18 to 35 in good health.

The rearrangement uses TRBV7-6 and TRBJ1-1, with TRBD1 as a possible D gene (6 bases). The CDR3 has 12 residues. In germline, CDR1 is SGHVS, CDR2 FNYEAQ. Between the trimmed V and J ends, which lost 5 bases and 10 bases, there was a span of 14 bases. The DNA of the CDR3 is TGTGCCAGCAGCGGGGGTGGGGGGCGAGCTTTCTTT. Amino acid sequence: CASSGGGGRAFF.

The J gene is TRBJ2-1, the V gene TRBV23-1; either TRBD1 or TRBD2 may fit D (5 bases each). TRBV23-1 is assigned to the ORF class and has an uncertain function. V dropped 4 bases and J dropped 6 bases, with 10 bases sitting between them. The CDR3 covers 13 residues. CDR3 DNA sequence: TGCGCCAGCAGTCTAGGTGGGACCAATGAGCAGTTCTTC. Protein product: CASSLGGTNEQFF.

V is TRBV13 and J is TRBJ1-4, with D uncertain. The CDR3 is 14 residues long. CDR1 and CDR2 from the germline V gene are PRHDT and FYEKMQ (reference sequence). V was pared by 3 bases and J by 8 bases, with 13 bases between. In DNA form, the CDR3 reads TGTGCCAGCAGCTTTAGCACCGCTCCGGAAAAACTGTTTTTT. This encodes CASSFSTAPEKLFF.

CDR3 nucleotide sequence: TGCGCCAGCAGCAGCCAGCGGGAGGCCCTTCAAGAGACCCAGTACTTC. Protein sequence: CASSSQREALQETQYF. The genes are TRBV4-3 and TRBJ2-5; 9 bases are a match to TRBD2. From germline, CDR1 is LGHNA and CDR2 YSLEER. V gave up 5 bases and J gave up 2 bases; unmatched junction bases: 9. The CDR3 is made up of 16 amino acids.

This sequence joins TRBV2 and TRBJ1-2; D is unclear. Germline CDR1 and CDR2: SNHLY and FYNNEI. V dropped 6 bases and J dropped 3 bases, with 14 bases sitting between them. The CDR3 is made up of 14 amino acids. The CDR3, as DNA: TGTGCCAGCAGCGACGTCCCCGAGGACTATGGCTACACCTTC. It codes for CASSDVPEDYGYTF.

V usage is TRBV2 and J usage is TRBJ2-1, with 8 bases that match TRBD2. CDR1 is SNHLY and CDR2 is FYNNEI in the germline V gene. Trimming removed 3 bases from V and 2 bases from J; junction bases left unmatched: 3. This CDR3 spans 15 amino acids. The CDR3: CASSDERGTYNEQFF. As DNA, the CDR3 is TGTGCCAGCAGTGATGAGCGGGGGACCTACAATGAGCAGTTCTTC. The full variable domain, in which reference TRBV2 and TRBJ2-1 provide the parts outside the CDR3, is EPEVTQTPSHQVTQMGQEVILRCVPISNHLYFYWYRQILGQKVEFLVSFYNNEISEKSEIFDDQFSVERPDGSNFTLKIRSTKLEDSAMYFCASSDERGTYNEQFFGPGTRLTVL.

The CDR3: CASSVLGQTSDGYTF. DNA of the CDR3: TGTGCCAGTAGTGTGTTGGGACAGACGTCTGATGGCTACACCTTC. This rearrangement joins TRBV19 to TRBJ1-2, with 7 bases that match TRBD1. With V trimmed by 5 bases and J by 6 bases, 12 bases remained unmatched. Germline values: CDR1 LNHDA, CDR2 SQIVND (reference sequence). The CDR3 consists of 15 residues.

The chain recombines TRBV27 with TRBJ1-6; 10 positions match TRBD1. This CDR3 comprises 16 residues. J was trimmed by 8 bases and V by 2 bases; bases with no gene match: 6. CDR1 MNHEY and CDR2 SMNVEV come from the germline V gene (reference sequence). As DNA, the CDR3 is TGTGCCAGCAGTTTAGGGACAGGGGTGCTGGATTCACCCCTCCACTTT. Translated: CASSLGTGVLDSPLHF.

This clone appeared once. In DNA, the CDR3 is TGTGCCAGCAGTTCCCTAGAAGATACGCAGTATTTT. Translation gives CASSSLEDTQYF. The chain couples TRBV6-6 to TRBJ2-3; no reliable D call. CDR1 and CDR2 (germline): MNHNY, SVGAGI (reference sequence). The V end lost 4 bases, the J end lost 5 bases, and 7 bases lay between the germline ends. This CDR3 region has 12 residues.

The CDR3 here is CASSPREGQDTQYF. Written as DNA, the CDR3 is TGTGCCAGCAGCCCGCGGGAGGGTCAAGATACGCAGTATTTT. The chain is built from TRBV13 and TRBJ2-3; 9 positions agree with TRBD2. The CDR3 covers 14 residues. Losses at the gene ends were 5 bases for V and 5 bases for J; bases not matched to a gene: 5. Germline loops: CDR1 PRHDT, CDR2 FYEKMQ (reference sequence).